Below, 2 T cell receptor beta chains from the same sample are listed, as sequenced in a study of blood T cell repertoires in COVID-19. Some clones are missing from TCRdb's copy, which holds only in-frame ones; the method was immunoSEQ multiplex PCR. This table has about 210,000 clones, 60% to 85% appearing once. Material for sequencing was peripheral blood. Receptors were obtained from a woman aged 70 to 79 with acute or convalescent COVID-19.

This chain joins TRBV10-3 and TRBJ1-3, with 7 bases lining up with TRBD1. This CDR3 contains 15 residues. In germline, CDR1 is ENHRY, CDR2 SYGVKD. V was clipped by 4 bases and J by 2 bases; unmatched bases: 5. CDR3 sequence (DNA): TGTGCCATCAGTGGGGACAGAGTCACTGGAAACACCATATATTTT. As protein: CAISGDRVTGNTIYF.

CDR3 nucleotides: TGTGCCAGCAGCTTAGATGAGGGGAGGGAGACCCAGTACTTC. Residues: CASSLDEGRETQYF. J is TRBJ2-5 and V is TRBV11-2, with D maybe TRBD2 (6 bases). The CDR3 extends over 14 amino acids. V was clipped by 0 bases and J by 5 bases, with 10 bases between them. Germline V CDR1 and CDR2: SGHAT, FQNNGV.